The next 4 T cell receptor beta chains were all read from a single sample in a study of beta chain features in type 1 diabetes. Whole-study results and caveats: For Type 1 diabetes patients, all four CD4+ subsets carried TCRB CDR3s that were moderately but significantly shorter.

The isolated RNA, all of it, was reverse transcribed, so expressed TCRB transcripts were what got sequenced. Clones were sequenced by immunoSEQ multiplex PCR, and TCRdb holds only the in-frame ones, with some missing. Counted here are 95,000 to 110,000 clones, 25% to 35% occurring once; the ten biggest clones make up more than 0.45%. For these TCRs, the target antigens are not known. Sequenced input: central memory CD4+ T cells from blood. Receptor source: a woman aged 18-30 years with type 1 diabetes.

This rearrangement joins TRBV19 to TRBJ1-2; TRBD1 agrees at 7 bases. Germline V gene data show CDR1 as LNHDA and CDR2 as SQIVND (reference sequence). V gave up 4 bases and J gave up 4 bases; unmatched junction bases: 6. This CDR3 comprises 14 residues. The CDR3 here is CASSTTGASYGYTF. The CDR3, as DNA: TGTGCCAGTAGTACAACAGGGGCTAGCTATGGCTACACCTTC.

The chain has TRBV28 and TRBJ1-5, with D possibly TRBD1 on 6 matching bases. CDR3 size: 14 residues. Trimming stripped 5 bases from V and 3 bases from J, with 11 bases between. CDR1 and CDR2 (germline): MDHEN, SYDVKM. CDR3 DNA: TGTGCCAGCAGTCCAGGGGTTATCAATCAGCCCCAGCATTTT. As protein: CASSPGVINQPQHF.

This clone came up a few times. The rearrangement uses TRBV5-4 and TRBJ1-2, with 9 positions matching TRBD1. The trim removed 0 bases at V and 7 bases at J, leaving 10 bases unmatched. This CDR3 is 16 amino acids long. The germline V gene encodes CDR1 SGHNT and CDR2 YYREEE (reference sequence). CDR3 loop: CASSLEVVGTGFGYTF. The CDR3 DNA is TGTGCCAGCAGCTTGGAAGTCGTAGGGACAGGGTTTGGCTACACCTTC.

In DNA form, the CDR3 reads TGTGCCAGCAGCTCCCATGGCGGCTCCTACGAGCAGTACTTC. This gives the protein CASSSHGGSYEQYF. The chain employs TRBV7-2 and TRBJ2-7; D call uncertain. This CDR3 contains 14 residues. The V gene lost 4 bases and the J gene lost 0 bases, with 10 bases spanning the gap. Per the germline V gene, CDR1 is SGHTA and CDR2 is FQGNSA.